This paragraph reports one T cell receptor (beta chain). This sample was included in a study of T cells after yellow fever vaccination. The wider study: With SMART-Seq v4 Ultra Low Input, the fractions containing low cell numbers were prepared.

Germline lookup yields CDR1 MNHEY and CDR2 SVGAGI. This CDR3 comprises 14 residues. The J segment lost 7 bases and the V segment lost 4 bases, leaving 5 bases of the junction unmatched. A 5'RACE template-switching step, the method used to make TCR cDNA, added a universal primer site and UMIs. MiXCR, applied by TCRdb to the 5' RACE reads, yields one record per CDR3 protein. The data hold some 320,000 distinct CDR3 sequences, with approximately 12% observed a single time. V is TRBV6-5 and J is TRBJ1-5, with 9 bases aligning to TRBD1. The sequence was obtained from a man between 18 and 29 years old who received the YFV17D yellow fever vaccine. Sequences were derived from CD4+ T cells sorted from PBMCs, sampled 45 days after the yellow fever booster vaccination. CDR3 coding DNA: TGTGCCAGCAGTTCCCTACAGGGGGCGCAGCCCCAGCATTTT. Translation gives CASSSLQGAQPQHF.